A single T cell receptor (beta chain) is shown here with its context. This record belongs to a study of blood T cell repertoires in COVID-19. Study-wide context: The analysed material was cDNA or gDNA that came from T cells, B-cell-depleted T cells, or PBMCs.

Repertoires were generated with immunoSEQ multiplex PCR, while TCRdb's copy carries only in-frame clones and drops some. Found here are under 30,000 clones, approximately 90% of them singletons; the top ten hold 9.3%. The V end was cut by 4 bases, the J end by 4 bases, with 13 bases between. There are 15 residues in the CDR3. Germline V lookup: CDR1 KGHSH, CDR2 LQKENI. Sequenced sample: peripheral blood. The clonotype comes from a human donor in a cohort sampled during active COVID-19. This sequence joins TRBV18 and TRBJ2-2; TRBD1 is a possible D gene (7 bases). CDR3 residues: CASSRTQGGTGELFF. CDR3 coding DNA: TGTGCCAGCTCACGTACCCAGGGGGGCACCGGGGAGCTGTTTTTT. The variable domain in full, with the rest retrieved from reference TRBV18 and TRBJ2-2, is NAGVMQNPRHLVRRRGQEARLRCSPMKGHSHVYWYRQLPEEGLKFMVYLQKENIIDESGMPKERFSAEFPKEGPSILRIQQVVRGDSAAYFCASSRTQGGTGELFFGEGSRLTVL.